This TCR beta chain is drawn from a study of T cells after yellow fever vaccination. Looking at the study overall: Libraries from low-cell-number fractions were prepared with the SMART-Seq v4 Ultra Low Input RNA kit.

In making TCR cDNA, 5'RACE template switching added a universal primer site and UMIs to it. TCRdb passed the 5' RACE reads through MiXCR, listing each CDR3 protein once. Of some 550,000 distinct CDR3 sequences in the sample, roughly a fifth were seen once. Looked up from germline, CDR1 is SGHRS and CDR2 is YFSETQ. V lost 6 bases to trimming and J lost 1 base, with 13 bases between them. This CDR3 region has 14 residues. V usage is TRBV5-1 and J usage is TRBJ2-5; TRBD1 or TRBD2 may be the D gene (5 bases each). Sequenced here: PBMCs, sampled 15 days after the yellow fever booster vaccination. This receptor was taken from a man in his thirties or forties who received the YFV17D yellow fever vaccine. Written as DNA, the CDR3 is TGCGCCAGCATGTGGGGGTCCGTCCAAGAGACCCAGTACTTC. This gives the protein CASMWGSVQETQYF.